The present T cell receptor (beta chain) was sequenced within a study of blood T cell repertoires in COVID-19. About the research overall: In each case, the material was cDNA or gDNA derived from T cells, B-cell-depleted T cells, or PBMCs.

The CDR3 spans 15 residues. With V trimmed by 2 bases and J by 0 bases, 1 base remained unmatched. Germline V CDR1 and CDR2: LGHNA, YSLEER. On this clone itself: Other DNA sequences in the sample encode the same CDR3.

In terms of age and location, participants ranged from roughly 18 to 90 years and lived in around 22 US areas. The method was immunoSEQ multiplex PCR; TCRdb's version includes in-frame clones alone and lacks a portion of them. The repertoire consists of some 300,000 clones, with approximately 91% occurring once and the leading ten covering 3% to 5%. V usage is TRBV4-3 and J usage is TRBJ2-4; 7 bases line up with TRBD2. Sequenced input: PBMCs or T cells enriched from blood (not recorded which). The TCR originated in a woman aged 25 to 45 who had been exposed to COVID-19. The CDR3 DNA reads as TGCGCCAGCAGCCAAACTAGCGTAGCCAAAAACATTCAGTACTTC. This translates into CASSQTSVAKNIQYF.